Below, 27 T cell receptor beta chains from the same sample are listed, as sequenced in a study of T cells expressing NK-cell markers. TCRdb reprocessed the 5' RACE reads and reports one entry per CDR3 protein, with no DNA. The ten most abundant clones cover roughly 3.4% of a sample with around 550,000 distinct CDR3 sequences. Sequenced input: blood T cells: a sorted CD56 or NKG2C T cell subset, CD4+ or CD8+ T cells, or bulk PBMC T cells (not recorded which). All receptors come from a man younger than 30 in good health.

This chain links TRBV15 with TRBJ2-3; without DNA, the TCRdb call of TRBD2 cannot be checked. There are 18 residues in the CDR3. Germline V gene sequence: CDR1 LNHNV, CDR2 YYDKDF (reference sequence). The CDR3 reads CATSRDRLAGGLWDTQYF.

The rearrangement uses TRBV5-1 and TRBJ2-3. CDR1 SGHRS and CDR2 YFSETQ come from the germline V gene. The CDR3 contains 19 residues. CDR3 region: CASSLGHKGGTDLGDTQYF.

This rearrangement joins TRBV9 to TRBJ2-1; the D call from TCRdb, TRBD1, cannot be confirmed without DNA. CDR3 length equals 15 residues. CDR1 and CDR2 from the germline V gene are SGDLS and YYNGEE. CDR3 sequence reads: CASSVLGQGYNEQFF. The full variable domain, in which reference TRBV9 and TRBJ2-1 provide the parts outside the CDR3, is DSGVTQTPKHLITATGQRVTLRCSPRSGDLSVYWYQQSLDQGLQFLIQYYNGEERAKGNILERFSAQQFPDLHSELNLSSLELGDSALYFCASSVLGQGYNEQFFGPGTRLTVL.

This rearrangement joins TRBV20-1 to TRBJ2-1; TCRdb proposes TRBD1, but this gene call is untestable without DNA. This CDR3 has 14 amino acids. Germline CDR1 is DFQATT and CDR2 is SNEGSKA (reference sequence). CDR3 in amino acids: CSARGSRGVNEQFF.

The rearrangement links TRBV6-2 or TRBV6-3 to TRBJ2-7; TCRdb selects TRBD2, and the lack of DNA leaves this call unchecked. Looked up from germline, CDR1 is MNHEY and CDR2 is SVGEGT. The CDR3 covers 13 residues. The CDR3: CASRLAGPYEQYF.

The V gene is TRBV10-3, the J gene TRBJ2-4; TCRdb designates TRBD1, a call that cannot be tested without DNA. The CDR3 covers 14 residues. The germline gives CDR1 ENHRY, CDR2 SYGVKD. CDR3 residues: CAISAGLAENIQYF.

The rearrangement uses TRBV27 and TRBJ1-1. Looked up from germline, CDR1 is MNHEY and CDR2 is SMNVEV (reference sequence). The CDR3 loop spans 16 amino acids. The chain's CDR3 is CASSSREPPPQLAAFF.

The chain uses TRBV4-2 and TRBJ2-1; the D call from TCRdb, TRBD2, cannot be confirmed without DNA. Germline CDR1 is LGHNA and CDR2 is YNFKEQ. The CDR3 has 17 amino acids. The CDR3 sequence is CASSQGVAGASYNEQFF.

The rearrangement links TRBV6-2 or TRBV6-3 to TRBJ2-1. The CDR3 is 13 residues long. Germline V CDR1 and CDR2: MNHEY, SVGEGT. This CDR3 is CASSLGLLNEQFF.

This chain links TRBV29-1 with TRBJ2-7; TCRdb designates TRBD1, a call that cannot be tested without DNA. Germline V gene data show CDR1 as SQVTM and CDR2 as ANQGSEA. The CDR3 is made up of 13 amino acids. Here the CDR3 reads CSCGGQGPYEQYF.

The J gene is TRBJ2-1, the V gene TRBV7-9; TCRdb designates TRBD1, a call that cannot be tested without DNA. The CDR3 runs 16 residues. Germline CDR1 and CDR2: SEHNR and FQNEAQ (reference sequence). This CDR3 is CASSLKAEKGAHEQFF.

This sequence joins TRBV5-1 and TRBJ1-1. The CDR3 contains 14 residues. The germline V gene encodes CDR1 SGHRS and CDR2 YFSETQ. This CDR3 is CASSLIRGGTEAFF.

J is TRBJ2-1 and V is TRBV6-2 or TRBV6-3; there is no DNA to check the TCRdb D call of TRBD2. Germline assignment: CDR1 MNHEY and CDR2 SVGEGT. The CDR3 is made up of 14 amino acids. The chain's CDR3 is CATGTGGIYNEQFF.

CDR3 sequence reads: CASSSDSLVGTQYF. The rearrangement uses TRBV27 and TRBJ2-3. The CDR3 spans 14 residues. Germline V lookup: CDR1 MNHEY, CDR2 SMNVEV (reference sequence).

The rearrangement joins TRBV20-1 to TRBJ2-7; TCRdb proposes TRBD2, but this gene call is untestable without DNA. Germline CDR1 is DFQATT and CDR2 is SNEGSKA (reference sequence). This CDR3 is 11 amino acids long. CDR3 loop: CSASEARGQYF.

The chain joins TRBV19 to TRBJ2-2; TCRdb names TRBD2, which stays unverified in the absence of DNA. CDR1 is LNHDA and CDR2 is SQIVND in the germline V gene (reference sequence). CDR3 length equals 16 residues. Here the CDR3 reads CASSNRREMNTGELFF.

The CDR3 reads CASSWAGLTGDPGEQYF. The rearrangement links TRBV12-3 or TRBV12-4 to TRBJ2-7; absent DNA, TCRdb's TRBD1 call cannot be checked. The CDR3 runs 17 residues.

The V gene is TRBV10-3, the J gene TRBJ2-3; absent DNA, TCRdb's TRBD2 call cannot be checked. Germline V gene data show CDR1 as ENHRY and CDR2 as SYGVKD. The CDR3 length is 13 residues. CDR3 region: CAACSGTTDTQYF.

The V call is TRBV20-1, the J call TRBJ2-7; TCRdb names TRBD1, which stays unverified in the absence of DNA. Germline V CDR1 and CDR2: DFQATT, SNEGSKA (reference sequence). This CDR3 spans 13 amino acids. Here the CDR3 reads CSARSRDTYEQYF.

The chain combines TRBV24-1 with TRBJ2-5. Looked up from germline, CDR1 is KGHDR and CDR2 is SFDVKD. This CDR3 is built from 13 residues. CDR3 sequence: CATSMGSRETQYF.

This chain connects TRBV18 to TRBJ2-2; TCRdb proposes TRBD1, but this gene call is untestable without DNA. The V gene's germline CDR1 is KGHSH and CDR2 LQKENI. This CDR3 contains 15 residues. The CDR3: CASSLGQGIAGELFF.

The chain has TRBV20-1 and TRBJ1-1; TCRdb's assignment of TRBD1 cannot be checked, as there is no DNA. The CDR3 is 11 residues long. The germline CDR1 and CDR2 sequences are DFQATT and SNEGSKA (reference sequence). This chain's CDR3 is CSVGTGAEAFF.

This chain uses TRBV12-3 or TRBV12-4 with TRBJ2-2; the D call from TCRdb, TRBD1, cannot be confirmed without DNA. The CDR3 is 18 residues long. The CDR3 is CASSNPPGQGYNTGELFF.

V and J are TRBV27 and TRBJ1-2. The CDR3 totals 12 residues. Germline values: CDR1 MNHEY, CDR2 SMNVEV (reference sequence). The chain's CDR3 is CASSSEGYGYTF.

This chain connects TRBV7-8 to TRBJ2-2. The CDR3 runs to 15 residues. Germline CDR1 is SGHVS and CDR2 is FQNEAQ. The CDR3 loop reads CASSLPHNPGGELFF.

The chain employs TRBV12-5 and TRBJ2-6. The CDR3 contains 14 residues. The V gene's germline CDR1 is LGHNT and CDR2 FRNRAP. The CDR3 region is CASGLLSVANVLTF.

The J gene is TRBJ2-3, the V gene TRBV25-1; TCRdb gives TRBD2 as the D gene, but with no DNA this cannot be confirmed. The CDR3 spans 14 residues. Germline values: CDR1 MGHDK, CDR2 SYGVNS. CDR3 residues: CASSDPGRIGTQYF. Using reference TRBV25-1 and TRBJ2-3 for the parts outside the CDR3, the full variable domain is EADIYQTPRYLVIGTGKKITLECSQTMGHDKMYWYQQDPGMELHLIHYSYGVNSTEKGDLSSESTVSRIRTEHFPLTLESARPSHTSQYLCASSDPGRIGTQYFGPGTRLTVL.